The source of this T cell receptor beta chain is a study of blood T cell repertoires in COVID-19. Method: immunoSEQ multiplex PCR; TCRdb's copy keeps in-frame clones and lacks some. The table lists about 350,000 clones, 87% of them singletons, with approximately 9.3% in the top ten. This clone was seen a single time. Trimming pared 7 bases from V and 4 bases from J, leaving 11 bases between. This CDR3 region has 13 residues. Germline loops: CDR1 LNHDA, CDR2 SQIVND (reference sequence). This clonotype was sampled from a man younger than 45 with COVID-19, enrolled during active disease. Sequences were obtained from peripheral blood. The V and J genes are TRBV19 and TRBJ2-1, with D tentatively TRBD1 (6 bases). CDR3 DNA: TGTGCCAGTAAAGAAGACAGGTACAATGAGCAGTTCTTC. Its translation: CASKEDRYNEQFF.